Below, 7 T cell receptor beta chains from the same sample are listed, as sequenced in a study of identical twins. TCRdb reprocessed the 5' RACE reads via MiXCR and lists one record per CDR3 protein. The sample has around 490,000 distinct CDR3 sequences, more than 13% seen once. A further study also used this sample, focusing on yellow fever vaccine responses in identical twins.

Sequenced material: CD4+ T cells sorted from blood. These receptors were obtained from a woman aged 18-29 years in good health.

This clonotype was counted a few times. The chain is built from TRBV12-3 or TRBV12-4 and TRBJ1-2; maybe TRBD1 (6 bases). V gave up 5 bases and J gave up 4 bases, with 11 bases separating them. The CDR3 has 13 residues. The CDR3 bases are TGTGCCAGCAGTACAACAGGGATCTATGGCTACACCTTC. Translated, it gives CASSTTGIYGYTF.

This clonotype was counted only a few times. The chain links TRBV7-2 to TRBJ2-3; D perhaps matches TRBD2 (5 bases). Trimming shortened V by 5 bases and J by 2 bases, and 11 bases separated the two germline ends. Germline V gene data show CDR1 as SGHTA and CDR2 as FQGNSA. This CDR3 is 14 amino acids long. The CDR3 here is CASSPERPTDTQYF. CDR3 bases: TGTGCCAGCAGCCCCGAGCGGCCCACAGATACGCAGTATTTT. Supplemented by reference TRBV7-2 and TRBJ2-3, the full variable domain reads GAGVSQSPSNKVTEKGKDVELRCDPISGHTALYWYRQSLGQGLEFLIYFQGNSAPDKSGLPSDRFSAERTGGSVSTLTIQRTQQEDSAVYLCASSPERPTDTQYFGPGTRLTVL.

The V gene is TRBV28, the J gene TRBJ2-5; D not certain. The germline V gene encodes CDR1 MDHEN and CDR2 SYDVKM. V gave up 3 bases and J gave up 4 bases, with 12 bases separating them. The CDR3 is 14 amino acids. The CDR3 region has the DNA TGTGCCAGCAGTTTCAGAAGGGCTGGAGAGACCCAGTACTTC. It is translated as CASSFRRAGETQYF.

This CDR3 is CASSIQIPAGQPLRDQYF. The DNA for the CDR3 is TGTGCCAGTAGTATCCAAATTCCCGCCGGACAGCCGCTGCGGGACCAGTACTTC. The chain joins TRBV30 to TRBJ2-5; D could derive from TRBD1 or TRBD2 (6 bases each). V lost 8 bases, J lost 10 bases, and 38 bases lay in between. The CDR3 covers 18 residues. In germline, CDR1 is GTSNPN, CDR2 SVGIG (reference sequence).

The rearrangement links TRBV12-3 or TRBV12-4 to TRBJ2-2; 8 bases fit TRBD1. The ends lost 3 bases at V and 3 bases at J; junction bases unmatched: 3. CDR3 length equals 15 residues. DNA of the CDR3: TGTGCCAGCAGTTTCAGGGGGCGGGACACCGGGGAGCTGTTTTTT. This encodes CASSFRGRDTGELFF.

The chain is built from TRBV20-1 and TRBJ2-7, with D possibly TRBD2 on 5 matching bases. Trimming left V 8 bases short and J 0 bases short, with 14 bases between. The CDR3 has 13 amino acids. Germline CDR1 DFQATT, CDR2 SNEGSKA (reference sequence). The DNA for the CDR3 is TGCAGTCTTTTCGAGGGTGGCTCCTACGAGCAGTACTTC. Amino acid sequence: CSLFEGGSYEQYF.

This clonotype was recorded at least ten times. The CDR3 does not close with the conserved phenylalanine or tryptophan, likely indicating a read error. The DNA is omitted, as the CDR3 cannot be located on it reliably, and the CDR3 follows TCRdb's listing. This chain links TRBV5-1 with TRBJ2-1; the D call TRBD2 from the table was never checked on the DNA. Germline V gene sequence: CDR1 SGHRS, CDR2 YFSETQ. The CDR3 adds up to 12 amino acids, both ends counted. CDR3 region: CASSQNLAGGPP.